The T cell receptor beta chain described here comes from a study of cytomegalovirus exposure and HLA in healthy donors. Amplification used 60 Vbeta primers and 13 Jbeta primers. Assay used: immunoSEQ multiplex PCR; TCRdb lists only in-frame clones, some missing. Of some 200,000 clones in the sample, 78% were seen once. This clone was seen only once. V dropped 6 bases and J dropped 2; count of bases not matched to a gene: 7. CDR1 is MNHEY, CDR2 SMNVEV, per germline (reference sequence). This CDR3 is built from 15 residues. This chain connects TRBV27 to TRBJ1-2; 9 bases are a match to TRBD1. Material: PBMCs. The clonotype was recovered from a female donor in good health and CMV-seronegative. The CDR3: CASSVGTGINYGYTF. The DNA for the CDR3 is TGTGCCAGCAGCGTGGGGACAGGGATCAACTATGGCTACACCTTC.